These 10 T cell receptor beta chains came from one sample sequenced in a study of T cell responses to AZD1222 COVID-19 vaccine. This table comes from immunoSEQ multiplex PCR, and its TCRdb copy is limited to in-frame clones, with some not included. Here the sample spans about 63,000 clones, roughly 87% being singletons. Sequencing was performed on peripheral blood, taken on day 0 of AZD1222 vaccination. These receptors all stem from an adult in good health.

The chain joins TRBV7-9 to TRBJ1-5; D may be TRBD1 (6 bases). Looked up from germline, CDR1 is SEHNR and CDR2 is FQNEAQ (reference sequence). Between the trimmed V and J ends, which lost 5 bases and 6 bases, there was a span of 14 bases. This CDR3 is built from 14 residues. In DNA, the CDR3 is TGTGCCAGCAGCCCGACAGGAGAACTTCAGCCCCAGCATTTT. This codes for CASSPTGELQPQHF.

V and J are TRBV9 and TRBJ2-1; tentatively, D is TRBD2 (6 bases). V dropped 4 bases and J dropped 5 bases, with 22 bases sitting between them. Germline V CDR1 and CDR2: SGDLS, YYNGEE. The CDR3 runs 17 residues. The CDR3 spells CASSLGLNSGQDNEQFF. DNA of the CDR3: TGTGCCAGCAGCCTGGGACTGAACTCAGGCCAAGACAATGAGCAGTTCTTC.

The chain employs TRBV9 and TRBJ1-5, with D unresolved. CDR1 is SGDLS, CDR2 YYNGEE, per germline. This CDR3 is built from 14 residues. Trimming shortened V by 3 bases and J by 4 bases, and 11 bases separated the two germline ends. CDR3 amino acids: CASSALGYNQPQHF. The CDR3 DNA sequence: TGTGCCAGCAGCGCATTGGGGTATAATCAGCCCCAGCATTTT.

The chain combines TRBV7-8 with TRBJ2-5, with 11 bases identical to TRBD1. J gave up 2 bases and V 7 bases, and 9 bases lay outside the gene matches. The length of the CDR3 is 16 residues. The germline V gene has CDR1 SGHVS and CDR2 FQNEAQ. The CDR3 loop is CASIQDRGLVQETQYF. CDR3 nucleotides: TGTGCCAGCATCCAGGACAGGGGGCTTGTACAAGAGACCCAGTACTTC.

The CDR3 nucleotides are TGTGCCAGTAGTATCCAAGCCCTAAAGGCAAATCAGCCCCAGCATTTT. It is translated as CASSIQALKANQPQHF. The rearrangement uses TRBV19 and TRBJ1-5; D gene uncertain. CDR1 LNHDA and CDR2 SQIVND come from the germline V gene (reference sequence). This CDR3 has 16 residues. The ends were cut back, 3 bases at V and 4 bases at J, with 16 bases in the middle.

V is TRBV10-3 and J is TRBJ2-5; 8 nucleotides align to TRBD1. This CDR3 comprises 15 residues. V lost 2 bases, J lost 3 bases, and 5 bases stayed unmatched. The germline gives CDR1 ENHRY, CDR2 SYGVKD. The CDR3 region has the DNA TGTGCCATCAGTGAGGGTCAGGGGGCTGAAGAGACCCAGTACTTC. This encodes CAISEGQGAEETQYF.

The CDR3 reads CASSELTGGTQPQHF. CDR3 coding DNA: TGTGCCAGCAGCGAACTGACAGGGGGGACTCAGCCCCAGCATTTT. The J gene is TRBJ1-5, the V gene TRBV9, with TRBD1 matching over 9 bases. Germline CDR1 is SGDLS and CDR2 is YYNGEE. The CDR3 runs to 15 residues. J was trimmed by 6 bases and V by 3 bases; bases with no gene match: 7.

The chain recombines TRBV9 with TRBJ1-6; D gene uncertain. V gave up 4 bases and J gave up 7 bases, with 12 bases separating them. This CDR3 is 14 amino acids long. Germline V CDR1 and CDR2: SGDLS, YYNGEE. This chain's CDR3 is CASSPRTGNSPLHF. The CDR3 DNA reads TGTGCCAGCAGCCCACGGACGGGAAATTCACCCCTCCACTTT.

The genes are TRBV7-9 and TRBJ1-5; D is unresolved. Germline lookup yields CDR1 SEHNR and CDR2 FQNEAQ (reference sequence). This CDR3 contains 17 residues. V lost 5 bases and J lost 7, with 24 bases in between. The CDR3: CASSRYSGIRSGQPQHF. The CDR3 bases are TGTGCCAGCAGCCGATATTCGGGCATCCGAAGCGGGCAGCCCCAGCATTTT.

The V and J genes are TRBV25-1 and TRBJ2-7, with 11 bases matching TRBD2. Looked up from germline, CDR1 is MGHDK and CDR2 is SYGVNS. V dropped 5 bases and J dropped 1; count of bases not matched to a gene: 4. The CDR3 loop spans 15 amino acids. CDR3 sequence: CASSRSGGDSYEQYF. CDR3 DNA sequence: TGTGCCAGCAGTCGTAGCGGGGGGGATTCCTACGAGCAGTACTTC.